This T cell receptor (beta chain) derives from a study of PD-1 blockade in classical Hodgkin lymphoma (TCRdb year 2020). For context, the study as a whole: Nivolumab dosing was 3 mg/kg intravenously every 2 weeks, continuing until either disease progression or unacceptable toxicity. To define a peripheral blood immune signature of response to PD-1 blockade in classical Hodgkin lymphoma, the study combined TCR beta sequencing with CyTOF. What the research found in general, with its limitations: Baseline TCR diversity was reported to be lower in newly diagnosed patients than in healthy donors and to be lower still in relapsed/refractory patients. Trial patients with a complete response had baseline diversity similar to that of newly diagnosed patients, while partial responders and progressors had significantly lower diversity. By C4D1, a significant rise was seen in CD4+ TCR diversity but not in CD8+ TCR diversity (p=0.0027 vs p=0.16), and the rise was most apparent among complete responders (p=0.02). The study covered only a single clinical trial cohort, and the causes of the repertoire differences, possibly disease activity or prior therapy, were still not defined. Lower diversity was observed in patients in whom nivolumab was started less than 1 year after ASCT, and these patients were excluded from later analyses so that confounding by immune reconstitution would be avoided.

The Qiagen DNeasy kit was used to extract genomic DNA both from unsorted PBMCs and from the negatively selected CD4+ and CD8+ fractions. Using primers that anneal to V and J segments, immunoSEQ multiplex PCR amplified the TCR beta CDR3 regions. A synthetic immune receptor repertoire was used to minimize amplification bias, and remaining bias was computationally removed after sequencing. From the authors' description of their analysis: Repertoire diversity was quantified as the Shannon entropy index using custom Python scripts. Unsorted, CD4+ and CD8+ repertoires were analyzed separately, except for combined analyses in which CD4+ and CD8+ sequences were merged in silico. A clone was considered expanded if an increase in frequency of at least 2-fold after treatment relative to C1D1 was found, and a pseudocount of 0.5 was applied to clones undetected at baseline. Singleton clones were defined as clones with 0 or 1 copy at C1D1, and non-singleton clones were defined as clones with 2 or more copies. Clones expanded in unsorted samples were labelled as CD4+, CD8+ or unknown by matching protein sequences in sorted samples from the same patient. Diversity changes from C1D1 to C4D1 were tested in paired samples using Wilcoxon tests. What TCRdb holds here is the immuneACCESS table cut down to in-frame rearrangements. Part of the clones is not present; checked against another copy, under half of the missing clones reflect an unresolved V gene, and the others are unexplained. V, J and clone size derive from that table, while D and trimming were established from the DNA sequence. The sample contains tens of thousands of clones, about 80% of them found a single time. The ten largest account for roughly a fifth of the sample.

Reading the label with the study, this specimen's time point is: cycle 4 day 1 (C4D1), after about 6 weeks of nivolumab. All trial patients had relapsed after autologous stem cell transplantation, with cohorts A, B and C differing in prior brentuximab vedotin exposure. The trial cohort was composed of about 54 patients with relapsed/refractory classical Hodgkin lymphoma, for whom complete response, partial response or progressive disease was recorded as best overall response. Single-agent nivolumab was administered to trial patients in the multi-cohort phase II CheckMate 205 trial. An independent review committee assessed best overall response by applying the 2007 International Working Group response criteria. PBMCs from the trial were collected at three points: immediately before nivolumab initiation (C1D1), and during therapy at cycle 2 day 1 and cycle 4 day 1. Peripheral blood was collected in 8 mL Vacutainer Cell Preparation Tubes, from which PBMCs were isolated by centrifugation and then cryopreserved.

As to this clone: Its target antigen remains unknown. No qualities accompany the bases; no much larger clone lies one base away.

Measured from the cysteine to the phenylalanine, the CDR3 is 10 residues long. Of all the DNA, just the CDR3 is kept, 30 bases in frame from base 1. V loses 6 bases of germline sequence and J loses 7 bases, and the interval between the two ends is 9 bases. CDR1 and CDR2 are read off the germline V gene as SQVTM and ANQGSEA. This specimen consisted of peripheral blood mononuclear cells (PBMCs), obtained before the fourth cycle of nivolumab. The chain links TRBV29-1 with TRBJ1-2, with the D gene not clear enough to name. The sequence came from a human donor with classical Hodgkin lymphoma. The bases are TGCAGCGTCGCACGTGGTGGCTACACCTTC. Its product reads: CSVARGGYTF.